The sequence of this TCR beta chain was determined in a study of T cell repertoires in cytomegalovirus infection. This clonotype came up a few times. CDR1 and CDR2 from the germline V gene are MNHNY and SVGAGI (reference sequence). The V gene end was trimmed by 10 bases and the J gene end by 3 bases; junction bases not matched to a gene: 7. The CDR3 contains 13 residues. In TCRdb, the reads were re-called with MiXCR into one record per CDR3 protein. The sample carries hundreds of thousands of distinct CDR3 sequences, 20% to 25% recorded once. The V gene is TRBV6-6, the J gene TRBJ2-7; 9 bases align to TRBD1. Sample: CD8+ T cells from PBMCs. This sequence was found in a human donor in good health (CMV status not recorded). Some clones in this sample may be carry-over from other donors' samples. The CDR3, as DNA: TGTGCCACCCTATCGACAGGGGGCTACGAGCAGTACTTC. This gives the protein CATLSTGGYEQYF.